This TCR beta chain originates from a study of blood T cell repertoires in COVID-19. Study overall: Material from acute and convalescent COVID-19 was sourced from the United States, Italy and Spain.

The table came from immunoSEQ multiplex PCR; TCRdb's copy has only in-frame clones and leaves some out. The table includes some 190,000 clones, around nine tenths detected once. The germline gives CDR1 SNHLY, CDR2 FYNNEI. The CDR3 runs 12 residues. V gave up 2 bases and J gave up 7 bases, with 8 bases separating them. The clonotype comes from a human donor in a cohort sampled during active COVID-19. The sequencing sample was made of peripheral blood. The chain uses TRBV2 and TRBJ1-1; D gene unclear. The CDR3 DNA reads TGTGCCAGCAGTGAAACCGAGCATGAAGCTTTCTTT. It translates to CASSETEHEAFF. Looking up the rest from reference TRBV2 and TRBJ1-1 gives the full variable domain: EPEVTQTPSHQVTQMGQEVILRCVPISNHLYFYWYRQILGQKVEFLVSFYNNEISEKSEIFDDQFSVERPDGSNFTLKIRSTKLEDSAMYFCASSETEHEAFFGQGTRLTVV.